Below, 17 T cell receptor beta chains from the same sample are listed, as sequenced in a study of PD-1 blockade in classical Hodgkin lymphoma. The table came from immunoSEQ multiplex PCR; TCRdb's copy has only in-frame clones and leaves some out. The sample yields approximately 26,000 clones, roughly 71% seen once. Every patient experienced relapse after autologous stem cell transplantation, and brentuximab vedotin exposure varied. The sequencing used peripheral blood mononuclear cells (PBMCs), collected before the second cycle of nivolumab. All receptors come from a human donor with classical Hodgkin lymphoma.

This clone was counted a few times. The chain carries TRBV6-6 and TRBJ1-5, with 9 bases fitting TRBD1. The CDR3 contains 16 residues. V lost 6 bases to trimming and J lost 6 bases; unmatched junction nucleotides: 12. CDR1 is MNHNY, CDR2 SVGAGI, per germline (reference sequence). CDR3 nucleotides: TGTGCCAGCAGCTCCCCGCGACAGGGGGGTACTCAGCCCCAGCATTTT. It yields the protein CASSSPRQGGTQPQHF.

This clone has more than one count but fewer than ten. The J gene is TRBJ2-1, the V gene TRBV14; 9 bases agree with TRBD1. V shed 4 bases, J shed 6 bases, and the junction held 7 bases outside the gene matches. This CDR3 has 15 amino acids. CDR1 is SGHDN and CDR2 is FVKESK in the germline V gene. The DNA for the CDR3 is TGTGCCAGCAGCCTTGATGGGACAGGGTCCAATGAGCAGTTCTTC. It yields the protein CASSLDGTGSNEQFF.

This clone was seen a few times. The chain employs TRBV18 and TRBJ1-3; D not certain. V was clipped by 0 bases and J by 0 bases, with 12 bases between them. The CDR3 sequence is 17 residues long. Germline lookup yields CDR1 KGHSH and CDR2 LQKENI. CDR3 sequence: CASSPPYRTNSGNTIYF. CDR3 nucleotide sequence: TGTGCCAGCTCACCACCTTATAGAACCAACTCTGGAAACACCATATATTTT. Full variable domain (remainder filled in from reference TRBV18 and TRBJ1-3): NAGVMQNPRHLVRRRGQEARLRCSPMKGHSHVYWYRQLPEEGLKFMVYLQKENIIDESGMPKERFSAEFPKEGPSILRIQQVVRGDSAAYFCASSPPYRTNSGNTIYFGEGSWLTVV.

The chain employs TRBV7-9 and TRBJ2-3; 7 bases line up with TRBD1. The CDR3 loop spans 16 amino acids. Per the germline V gene, CDR1 is SEHNR and CDR2 is FQNEAQ (reference sequence). J lost 3 bases, V lost 6 bases, and 12 bases had no gene match. The CDR3 protein is CASSSTGVFRTDTQYF. In DNA, the CDR3 is TGTGCCAGCAGTTCAACAGGGGTCTTTCGGACAGATACGCAGTATTTT.

V gene TRBV9 combines with J gene TRBJ1-1; D may be TRBD1 (6 bases). Between the trimmed V and J ends, which lost 0 bases and 1 base, there was a span of 10 bases. CDR1 SGDLS and CDR2 YYNGEE come from the germline V gene. The CDR3 is 15 residues long. The CDR3 is CASSVARGGNTEAFF. The CDR3 nucleotides are TGTGCCAGCAGCGTAGCTAGGGGGGGGAACACTGAAGCTTTCTTT. Full variable domain (outside the CDR3, taken from reference TRBV9 and TRBJ1-1): DSGVTQTPKHLITATGQRVTLRCSPRSGDLSVYWYQQSLDQGLQFLIQYYNGEERAKGNILERFSAQQFPDLHSELNLSSLELGDSALYFCASSVARGGNTEAFFGQGTRLTVV.

The rearrangement joins TRBV7-9 to TRBJ1-1; D ambiguous. With 3 bases removed from V and 3 bases from J, the gap between germline ends came to 8 bases. Germline CDR1 is SEHNR and CDR2 is FQNEAQ (reference sequence). The CDR3 is 13 amino acids. DNA for the CDR3: TGTGCCAGCAGCTTTGGTGGGGACACTGAAGCTTTCTTT. Translating gives CASSFGGDTEAFF.

This chain connects TRBV9 to TRBJ1-2, with 8 bases matching TRBD1. CDR1 and CDR2 from the germline V gene are SGDLS and YYNGEE. The CDR3 length is 13 residues. Trimming took 6 bases from V and 3 from J; bases not matched to a gene: 4. The CDR3: CASTTGQDYGYTF. The CDR3 DNA sequence: TGTGCCAGCACCACGGGACAGGACTATGGCTACACCTTC.

The gene calls are TRBV10-2 and TRBJ2-1, with TRBD2 identical over 10 bases. The junction had 5 bases not matched to a gene; V was cut back by 4 bases and J by 8 bases. The CDR3 consists of 14 residues. Germline V gene lookup returns CDR1 WSHSY and CDR2 SAAADI. For the CDR3, the DNA is TGCGCCAGCAGTGCGGGACTAGCGACCTATGAGCAGTTCTTC. Its protein is CASSAGLATYEQFF.

This chain connects TRBV4-2 to TRBJ1-5; D call uncertain. V was clipped by 5 bases and J by 7 bases, with 18 bases between them. Germline CDR1 is LGHNA and CDR2 is YNFKEQ. The CDR3 spans 15 residues. The CDR3 sequence: CASSSEKTAGQPQHF. In DNA form, the CDR3 reads TGTGCCAGCAGCTCCGAAAAGACGGCGGGACAGCCCCAGCATTTT.

The chain is built from TRBV6-5 and TRBJ1-1; D is unclear. The V gene lost 4 bases and the J gene lost 0 bases, with 9 bases spanning the gap. The CDR3 is 14 residues long. Germline CDR1 is MNHEY and CDR2 is SVGAGI. The CDR3 sequence is CASSLHVVNTEAFF. In nucleotides, the CDR3 is TGTGCCAGCAGTTTACATGTAGTGAACACTGAAGCTTTCTTT.

The V call is TRBV29-1, the J call TRBJ1-2; D might be TRBD1 (6 bases). The V end lost 7 bases, the J end lost 4 bases, and 13 bases lay between the germline ends. Per the germline V gene, CDR1 is SQVTM and CDR2 is ANQGSEA. The CDR3 extends over 12 amino acids. In DNA form, the CDR3 reads TGCAGCGCCACTAGGGGGGCCTATGGCTACACCTTC. This translates into CSATRGAYGYTF. Complete variable domain (other parts from reference TRBV29-1 and TRBJ1-2): SAVISQKPSRDICQRGTSLTIQCQVDSQVTMMFWYRQQPGQSLTLIATANQGSEATYESGFVIDKFPISRPNLTFSTLTVSNMSPEDSSIYLCSATRGAYGYTFGSGTRLTVV.

In nucleotides, the CDR3 is TGTGCCAGCGGTGGTGTTGGCTACACCTTC. Protein product: CASGGVGYTF. The J gene is TRBJ1-2, the V gene TRBV9, with D uncertain. Trimming left V 7 bases short and J 7 bases short, with 8 bases between. The germline V gene has CDR1 SGDLS and CDR2 YYNGEE. CDR3 length equals 10 residues.

The rearrangement joins TRBV6-1 to TRBJ2-5; 9 bases match TRBD1. Germline V gene sequence: CDR1 MNHNS, CDR2 SASEGT. The CDR3 has 15 residues. The V gene end was trimmed by 6 bases and the J gene end by 5 bases; junction bases not matched to a gene: 10. The CDR3 region is CASSSGTGSGETQYF. CDR3 coding DNA: TGTGCCAGCAGCTCCGGGACAGGGTCCGGGGAGACCCAGTACTTC.

The chain has TRBV30 and TRBJ2-5; 10 nucleotides match TRBD2. CDR1 is GTSNPN, CDR2 SVGIG, per germline (reference sequence). The CDR3 covers 13 residues. The J segment lost 1 base and the V segment lost 5 bases, leaving 1 base of the junction unmatched. The CDR3 spells CAWGLAVQETQYF. CDR3 nucleotides: TGTGCCTGGGGACTAGCGGTCCAAGAGACCCAGTACTTC.

This clone was seen just once. The V call is TRBV7-9, the J call TRBJ1-2; D not certain. From germline, CDR1 is SEHNR and CDR2 FQNEAQ (reference sequence). V was shortened by 2 bases and J by 5 bases, with 6 bases between the two germline ends. CDR3 length equals 12 residues. CDR3 nucleotides: TGTGCCAGCAGCTTAAAGGAGTATGGCTACACCTTC. Its protein is CASSLKEYGYTF.

The chain links TRBV9 to TRBJ2-1; 7 bases map to TRBD1. This CDR3 is 15 amino acids long. Germline loops: CDR1 SGDLS, CDR2 YYNGEE. After removal of 5 bases from V and 5 bases from J, the junction contained 10 bases not matched to a gene. Here the CDR3 DNA reads TGTGCCAGCAGTGCTTGGGACAGTACTAACAATGAGCAGTTCTTC. This encodes CASSAWDSTNNEQFF.

The gene calls are TRBV5-6 and TRBJ2-1; D perhaps matches TRBD2 (5 bases). Trimming took 0 bases from V and 2 from J, leaving 12 bases between them. Germline V lookup: CDR1 SGHDT, CDR2 YYEEEE. CDR3 size: 16 residues. The CDR3 region is CASSLDVGATYNEQFF. CDR3 sequence (DNA): TGTGCCAGCAGCTTGGACGTGGGAGCCACCTACAATGAGCAGTTCTTC.